Shown below are 29 T cell receptor beta chains from a single sample sequenced in a study of cytomegalovirus exposure and HLA in healthy donors. 60 Vbeta and 13 Jbeta primers were used in PCR. Profiled with immunoSEQ multiplex PCR; TCRdb holds only in-frame clones, not every one. Altogether under 250,000 clones are present, roughly four fifths being singletons, with the ten largest covering roughly 10%. Sequenced material: PBMCs. The receptors stem from a woman between 45 and 65 years old in good health and CMV-seropositive.

This chain connects TRBV9 to TRBJ1-1; 7 bases align to TRBD1. V shed 4 bases, J shed 7 bases, and the junction held 7 bases outside the gene matches. CDR1 SGDLS and CDR2 YYNGEE come from the germline V gene. This CDR3 spans 13 amino acids. This CDR3 reads CASSFTGVGEAFF. The DNA of the CDR3 is TGTGCCAGCAGCTTTACAGGGGTCGGTGAAGCTTTCTTT.

The V and J genes are TRBV5-1 and TRBJ1-1; 8 nucleotides match TRBD1. The CDR3 is 18 residues long. In germline, CDR1 is SGHRS, CDR2 YFSETQ. The J segment lost 1 base and the V segment lost 1 base, leaving 12 bases of the junction unmatched. The DNA of the CDR3 is TGCGCCAGCAGCTTGCTTCCGTCAGGGGGCCTCGGGAACACTGAAGCTTTCTTT. It specifies CASSLLPSGGLGNTEAFF.

The chain employs TRBV18 and TRBJ2-7; D is perhaps TRBD1 (6 bases). CDR3 length: 15 residues. CDR1 is KGHSH and CDR2 is LQKENI in the germline V gene. V was cut by 6 bases and J by 3 bases, with 18 bases left in between. In DNA, the CDR3 is TGTGCCAGCTCCCACAGACGGGACACGGTCTACGAGCAGTACTTC. Protein: CASSHRRDTVYEQYF.

The chain recombines TRBV10-3 with TRBJ1-5; weak D call: TRBD1 (6 bases). The CDR3 totals 14 residues. The germline V and J ends were trimmed by 6 bases and 5 bases, with 14 bases remaining between them. Looked up from germline, CDR1 is ENHRY and CDR2 is SYGVKD. The CDR3 is CAIRDTGFHQPQHF. The CDR3 nucleotides read TGTGCCATCAGAGATACAGGGTTCCATCAGCCCCAGCATTTT.

The genes are TRBV6-4 and TRBJ2-7; TRBD2 might be the D (5 bases). V gave up 4 bases and J gave up 6 bases, with 19 bases separating them. The length of the CDR3 is 15 residues. CDR1 and CDR2 from the germline V gene are MRHNA and SNTAGT. The CDR3 sequence: CASSASSHHGGEQYF. CDR3 DNA: TGTGCCAGCAGTGCTTCCTCGCACCATGGAGGCGAGCAGTACTTC.

The CDR3: CSAGGSGSSGNTIYF. In DNA form, the CDR3 reads TGCAGCGCCGGGGGGTCAGGGTCTTCTGGAAACACCATATATTTT. The V and J genes are TRBV29-1 and TRBJ1-3, with TRBD1 as a possible D gene (5 bases). Germline CDR1 SQVTM, CDR2 ANQGSEA. Trimming removed 7 bases at V and 1 base at J, with 17 bases between. This CDR3 comprises 15 residues.

The chain combines TRBV18 with TRBJ2-7; the match to TRBD1 covers 7 bases. J gave up 2 bases and V 3 bases, and 1 base lay outside the gene matches. The germline V gene has CDR1 KGHSH and CDR2 LQKENI. This CDR3 region has 13 residues. CDR3 nucleotide sequence: TGTGCCAGCTCACCTACAGGGGCCTACGAGCAGTACTTC. It translates to CASSPTGAYEQYF.

The V call is TRBV5-5, the J call TRBJ1-2; TRBD1 matches 7 bases. V lost 4 bases and J lost 1; bases outside the gene matches: 19. The CDR3 is made up of 19 amino acids. The germline V gene has CDR1 SGHKS and CDR2 YYEKEE (reference sequence). CDR3 DNA: TGTGCCAGCAGCCACGCCCCCGGGACAGATCCCCTTTATAACTATGGCTACACCTTC. Translation: CASSHAPGTDPLYNYGYTF.

V and J are TRBV19 and TRBJ1-2, with no clear D. V lost 8 bases and J lost 7, with 11 bases in between. This CDR3 has 11 residues. CDR1 and CDR2 from the germline V gene are LNHDA and SQIVND (reference sequence). Here the CDR3 reads CASGHGRGYTF. The CDR3 DNA sequence: TGTGCCAGTGGCCATGGTCGTGGCTACACCTTC. Combining the CDR3 with reference TRBV19 and TRBJ1-2 gives the whole variable domain DGGITQSPKYLFRKEGQNVTLSCEQNLNHDAMYWYRQDPGQGLRLIYYSQIVNDFQKGDIAEGYSVSREKKESFPLTVTSAQKNPTAFYLCASGHGRGYTFGSGTRLTVV.

The V and J genes are TRBV4-1 and TRBJ2-5, with D perhaps matching TRBD2 (7 bases). Germline V gene data show CDR1 as MGHRA and CDR2 as YSYEKL. The germline V and J ends were trimmed by 5 bases and 1 base, with 26 bases remaining between them. The CDR3 contains 19 residues. This chain's CDR3 is CASSFRPKGGVGAQETQYF. The CDR3 region has the DNA TGCGCCAGCAGCTTTCGACCTAAAGGGGGGGTAGGAGCCCAAGAGACCCAGTACTTC.

The V call is TRBV11-2, the J call TRBJ2-7; D is uncertain. Trimming took 1 base from V and 3 from J, leaving 13 bases between them. Germline CDR1 is SGHAT and CDR2 is FQNNGV. The CDR3 spans 15 residues. Here the CDR3 reads CASSLVSTTGYEQYF. The CDR3 nucleotides are TGTGCCAGCAGCTTAGTATCTACCACTGGCTACGAGCAGTACTTC. Full variable domain (remainder filled in from reference TRBV11-2 and TRBJ2-7): EAGVAQSPRYKIIEKRQSVAFWCNPISGHATLYWYQQILGQGPKLLIQFQNNGVVDDSQLPKDRFSAERLKGVDSTLKIQPAKLEDSAVYLCASSLVSTTGYEQYFGPGTRLTVT.

The chain is built from TRBV18 and TRBJ1-2; TRBD1 might be the D (6 bases). The CDR3 length is 15 residues. V shed 0 bases and J shed 5 bases, with 13 bases lying between them. Germline V gene data show CDR1 as KGHSH and CDR2 as LQKENI. The CDR3 sequence is CASSPPGGSRYGYTF. CDR3 nucleotides: TGTGCCAGCTCACCACCAGGGGGTAGTCGGTATGGCTACACCTTC.

This clone was picked up one time. The chain is built from TRBV7-8 and TRBJ2-1; 8 bases agree with TRBD1. The CDR3 runs 13 residues. After removal of 5 bases from V and 8 bases from J, the junction contained 5 bases not matched to a gene. CDR1 and CDR2 (germline): SGHVS, FQNEAQ. The CDR3: CASSTDRAYEQFF. The DNA of the CDR3 is TGTGCCAGCAGCACGGACAGGGCGTATGAGCAGTTCTTC.

V gene TRBV4-1 combines with J gene TRBJ1-2; TRBD1 might be the D (5 bases). The CDR3 is 16 amino acids. Germline V gene sequence: CDR1 MGHRA, CDR2 YSYEKL. V lost 4 bases and J 1 base, leaving 16 bases between the germline ends. The CDR3 DNA sequence: TGCGCCAGCAGCCGGACCCCAGGGCCCTTTAACTATGGCTACACCTTC. Protein product: CASSRTPGPFNYGYTF.

This clone was found once. The genes are TRBV11-2 and TRBJ2-4; 13 positions match TRBD2. The trim removed 0 bases at V and 0 bases at J, leaving 5 bases unmatched. CDR1 and CDR2 (germline): SGHAT, FQNNGV. The CDR3 loop spans 19 amino acids. The CDR3 loop is CASSLDRLAGGLAKNIQYF. CDR3 coding DNA: TGTGCCAGCAGCTTAGATCGACTAGCGGGGGGTTTAGCCAAAAACATTCAGTACTTC.

The gene calls are TRBV28 and TRBJ2-2, with 8 bases fitting TRBD2. Losses at the gene ends were 4 bases for V and 2 bases for J; bases not matched to a gene: 3. Germline loops: CDR1 MDHEN, CDR2 SYDVKM. This CDR3 contains 15 residues. The CDR3 bases are TGTGCCAGCAGTTCCGCGGGGGGCAACACCGGGGAGCTGTTTTTT. Translating it yields CASSSAGGNTGELFF.

The chain recombines TRBV6-5 with TRBJ1-1; D is unresolved. This CDR3 spans 15 amino acids. Per the germline V gene, CDR1 is MNHEY and CDR2 is SVGAGI. V was trimmed by 3 bases and J by 3 bases, leaving 14 bases between them. The CDR3 DNA is TGTGCCAGCAGTTATTCATCGGGGATCGACACTGAAGCTTTCTTT. It encodes CASSYSSGIDTEAFF.

As concerns this clone: A junction end diverges from the germline sequence, so it may reflect a read error. The chain is built from TRBV6-1 and TRBJ2-7; D perhaps matches TRBD2 (6 bases). The CDR3 contains 12 residues. From germline, CDR1 is MNHNS and CDR2 SASEGT. The CDR3 here is CASGLARENLRF. CDR3 bases: TGTGCCAGCGGCCTAGCGAGGGAAAATCTTCGCTTC.

V is TRBV10-3 and J is TRBJ2-5; no definite D call. CDR1 ENHRY and CDR2 SYGVKD come from the germline V gene. Trimming stripped 4 bases from V and 5 bases from J, with 14 bases between. The CDR3 is 14 residues long. Here the CDR3 reads CAISGLPAQETQYF. The CDR3 nucleotides are TGTGCCATCAGTGGGTTGCCCGCACAGGAGACCCAGTACTTC.

This chain links TRBV19 with TRBJ1-2; 10 positions agree with TRBD1. The CDR3 is 15 residues long. The germline V gene has CDR1 LNHDA and CDR2 SQIVND (reference sequence). V was clipped by 6 bases and J by 3 bases; unmatched bases: 7. Here the CDR3 reads CASRGQGQGHYGYTF. In DNA, the CDR3 is TGTGCCAGTAGAGGCCAGGGACAGGGGCACTATGGCTACACCTTC.

This chain's CDR3 is CAWSQGVSQPQHF. CDR3 in DNA: TGTGCCTGGAGTCAGGGGGTCTCTCAGCCCCAGCATTTT. V and J are TRBV30 and TRBJ1-5; 7 bases match TRBD1. CDR1 and CDR2 from the germline V gene are GTSNPN and SVGIG (reference sequence). V was clipped by 2 bases and J by 6 bases; unmatched bases: 4. The CDR3 extends over 13 amino acids.

The count of this clone is one. The V call is TRBV4-2, the J call TRBJ2-6, with 7 bases lining up with TRBD1. V shed 4 bases, J shed 0 bases, and the junction held 9 bases outside the gene matches. The CDR3 contains 18 residues. Germline V lookup: CDR1 LGHNA, CDR2 YNFKEQ. CDR3 protein: CASSPATGAVSGANVLTF. CDR3 bases: TGTGCCAGCAGCCCCGCAACAGGGGCGGTCTCTGGGGCCAACGTCCTGACTTTC.

This chain connects TRBV2 to TRBJ1-5; no definite D call. This CDR3 has 14 amino acids. V was trimmed by 4 bases and J by 3 bases, leaving 10 bases between them. Germline V gene data show CDR1 as SNHLY and CDR2 as FYNNEI. CDR3 amino acids: CASSVEQLNQPQHF. The CDR3 DNA reads as TGTGCCAGCAGTGTAGAACAGCTCAATCAGCCCCAGCATTTT.

This sequence joins TRBV28 and TRBJ2-1, with unresolved D. The CDR3 totals 10 residues. Germline CDR1 and CDR2: MDHEN and SYDVKM. The ends were cut back, 9 bases at V and 5 bases at J, with 5 bases in the middle. The CDR3 here is CASSDNEQFF. The CDR3 DNA sequence: TGTGCCAGTTCTGACAATGAGCAGTTCTTC.

Only a few counts were recorded for this clone. The chain is built from TRBV5-4 and TRBJ1-1; D might be TRBD1 (5 bases). Germline V CDR1 and CDR2: SGHNT, YYREEE (reference sequence). V lost 0 bases, J lost 8 bases, and 8 bases lay in between. The CDR3 covers 12 residues. The CDR3 DNA is TGTGCCAGCAGCTTGGCGCAGGGAGAAGCTTTCTTT. As protein: CASSLAQGEAFF.

This rearrangement joins TRBV10-2 to TRBJ2-3; TRBD2 agrees at 8 bases. With 6 bases clipped from V and 3 bases from J, the junction kept 8 bases outside the gene matches. The CDR3 covers 15 residues. Germline V CDR1 and CDR2: WSHSY, SAAADI. The CDR3 DNA reads as TGCGCCAGCAGGGAAGCGGGGGAGCGGACAGATACGCAGTATTTT. Translation: CASREAGERTDTQYF.

In DNA, the CDR3 is TGTGCTAGTGGCACCGTAGGGACTAGCGCAAGGGAGACCCAGTACTTC. This gives the protein CASGTVGTSARETQYF. This chain links TRBV12-5 with TRBJ2-5; TRBD2 aligns across 10 bases. The CDR3 consists of 16 residues. Germline V gene sequence: CDR1 LGHNT, CDR2 FRNRAP. V dropped 6 bases and J dropped 5; count of bases not matched to a gene: 12.

This clone was seen once. The V and J genes are TRBV6-1 and TRBJ1-1; 9 bases are shared with TRBD1. The germline V gene encodes CDR1 MNHNS and CDR2 SASEGT. V lost 8 bases and J lost 3; bases outside the gene matches: 7. The CDR3 spans 14 residues. The CDR3 DNA sequence: TGTGCCAGCGGAGAGACAGGGGGATACACTGAAGCTTTCTTT. Translation gives CASGETGGYTEAFF.

The chain employs TRBV6-5 and TRBJ1-2, with TRBD1 matching over 9 bases. V was clipped by 0 bases and J by 3 bases; unmatched bases: 5. Per the germline V gene, CDR1 is MNHEY and CDR2 is SVGAGI. The CDR3 is 16 residues long. Here the CDR3 reads CASSYSPGQGHYGYTF. DNA for the CDR3: TGTGCCAGCAGTTACTCGCCGGGACAGGGCCACTATGGCTACACCTTC.